The next 3 T cell receptor beta chains were all read from a single sample in a study of T cell responses to AZD1222 COVID-19 vaccine. The protocol was immunoSEQ multiplex PCR, while the TCRdb copy is restricted to in-frame clones and leaves out a portion. The sample holds around 150,000 clones, approximately 91% seen once. The sample in question was peripheral blood, obtained on day 0 of AZD1222 vaccination. The receptor source for this set is an adult in good health.

The chain links TRBV7-2 to TRBJ1-2, with TRBD1 matching 9 bases. The length of the CDR3 is 12 residues. J gave up 8 bases and V 4 bases, and 2 bases lay outside the gene matches. CDR1 is SGHTA and CDR2 is FQGNSA in the germline V gene. In nucleotides, the CDR3 is TGTGCCAGCAGCTCCGGGACAGGGGGCTACACCTTC. Translating it yields CASSSGTGGYTF.

The chain employs TRBV5-1 and TRBJ1-1; D might be TRBD1 (6 bases). Germline lookup yields CDR1 SGHRS and CDR2 YFSETQ. Trimming stripped 0 bases from V and 1 base from J, with 10 bases between. The CDR3 consists of 15 residues. CDR3 DNA sequence: TGCGCCAGCAGCTTGGGGGTGGACAGGAACACTGAAGCTTTCTTT. It specifies CASSLGVDRNTEAFF.

This clone was counted a single time. The J gene is TRBJ2-7, the V gene TRBV11-2; TRBD2 aligns across 9 bases. The CDR3 extends over 16 amino acids. CDR1 is SGHAT, CDR2 FQNNGV, per germline. Germline trimming cut 5 bases from V and 0 bases from J; bases unmatched to any gene: 8. The CDR3 DNA reads TGTGCCAGCAGCATAAAGACTAGCGGTTACTCCTACGAGCAGTACTTC. Protein sequence: CASSIKTSGYSYEQYF. Full variable domain (rest looked up from reference TRBV11-2 and TRBJ2-7): EAGVAQSPRYKIIEKRQSVAFWCNPISGHATLYWYQQILGQGPKLLIQFQNNGVVDDSQLPKDRFSAERLKGVDSTLKIQPAKLEDSAVYLCASSIKTSGYSYEQYFGPGTRLTVT.